This T cell receptor (beta chain) was documented in a study of T-cell reconstitution after alpha-beta-depleted transplantation in children. To note about this clonotype: The antigen remains undetermined.

Study outcomes and limitations: From surviving recipient T cells and thymic progenitors came the high day-60 TCRbeta diversity observed in some patients. Fresh T-cell production supplied most of the T-cell counts and diversity seen one year after transplant. Two months or so post-transplant, alpha-beta T cells reportedly derived from several hundred expanded graft clones.

Deletions cut 0 bases from V and 0 bases from J, with 13 bases between. The V gene's germline CDR1 is SGHRS and CDR2 YFSETQ. The length of the CDR3 is 17 residues. Using unique molecular identifiers, the investigators prepared the TCRbeta library. One entry per CDR3 protein, called by TCRdb with MiXCR from the PCR reads. The sample lists hundreds of thousands of distinct CDR3 sequences; about 17% were seen once. This TCR came from a boy under two years old who had a stem cell transplant for Wiskott-Aldrich syndrome, so the T cells may come from the graft donor. The chain carries TRBV5-1 and TRBJ2-1; D is unclear. The starting material was PBMCs, mostly from graft donor cells, obtained 360 days after TCRalphabeta/CD19-depleted stem cell transplant. The CDR3 DNA sequence: TGCGCCAGCAGCTTGGCCCCGGGCCTTAGCTCCTACAATGAGCAGTTCTTC. This codes for CASSLAPGLSSYNEQFF. The full variable domain, its missing parts supplied by reference TRBV5-1 and TRBJ2-1, is KAGVTQTPRYLIKTRGQQVTLSCSPISGHRSVSWYQQTPGQGLQFLFEYFSETQRNKGNFPGRFSGRQFSNSRSEMNVSTLELGDSALYLCASSLAPGLSSYNEQFFGPGTRLTVL.